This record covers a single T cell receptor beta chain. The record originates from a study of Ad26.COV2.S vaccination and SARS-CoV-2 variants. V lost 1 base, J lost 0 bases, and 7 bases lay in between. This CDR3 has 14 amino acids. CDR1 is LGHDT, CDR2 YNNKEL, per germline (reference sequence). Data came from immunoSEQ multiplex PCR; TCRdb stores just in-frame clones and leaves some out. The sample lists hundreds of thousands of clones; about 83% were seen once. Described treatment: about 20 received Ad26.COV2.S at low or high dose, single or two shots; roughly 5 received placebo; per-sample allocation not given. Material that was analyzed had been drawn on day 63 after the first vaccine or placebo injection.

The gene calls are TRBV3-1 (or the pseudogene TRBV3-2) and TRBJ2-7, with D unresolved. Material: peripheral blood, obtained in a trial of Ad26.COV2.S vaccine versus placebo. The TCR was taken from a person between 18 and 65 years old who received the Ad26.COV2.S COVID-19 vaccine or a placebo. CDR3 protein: CASSQVGVSYEQYF. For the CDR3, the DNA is TGTGCCAGCAGCCAAGTGGGCGTCTCCTACGAGCAGTACTTC.